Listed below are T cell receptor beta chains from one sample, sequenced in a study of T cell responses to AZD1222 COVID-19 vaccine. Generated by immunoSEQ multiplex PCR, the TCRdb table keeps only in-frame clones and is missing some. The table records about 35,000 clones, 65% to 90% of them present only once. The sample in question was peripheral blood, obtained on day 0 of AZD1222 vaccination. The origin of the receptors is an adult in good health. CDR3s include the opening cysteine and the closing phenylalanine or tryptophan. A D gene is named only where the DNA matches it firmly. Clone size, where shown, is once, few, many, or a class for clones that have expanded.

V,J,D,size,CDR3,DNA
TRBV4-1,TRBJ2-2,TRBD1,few,CASSRSVRPGQGARGELFF,TGCGCCAGCAGCCGATCCGTACGTCCGGGACAGGGGGCCAGAGGGGAGCTGTTTTTT
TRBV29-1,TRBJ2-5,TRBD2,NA,CSAHGRDQETQYF,TGCAGCGCACATGGGAGGGATCAAGAGACCCAGTACTTC
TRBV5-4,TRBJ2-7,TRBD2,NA,CASSLGPSGLNEQYF,TGTGCCAGCAGCTTGGGGCCTAGCGGCTTGAACGAGCAGTACTTC
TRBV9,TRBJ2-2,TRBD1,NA,CASSENRQGYTGELFF,TGTGCCAGCAGCGAGAACAGACAGGGTTACACCGGGGAGCTGTTTTTT
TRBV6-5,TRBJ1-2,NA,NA,CASSYRGFVDYGYTF,TGTGCCAGCAGTTACCGTGGGTTTGTCGACTATGGCTACACCTTC
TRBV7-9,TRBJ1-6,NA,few,CASSGDLVYSPLHF,TGTGCCAGCAGCGGAGACTTAGTATATTCACCCCTCCACTTT
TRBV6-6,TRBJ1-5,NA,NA,CASSYGLNQPQHF,TGTGCCAGCAGTTACGGACTCAATCAGCCCCAGCATTTT
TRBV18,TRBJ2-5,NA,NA,CASSPNQGGQETQYF,TGTGCCAGCTCACCAAATCAGGGGGGTCAAGAGACCCAGTACTTC
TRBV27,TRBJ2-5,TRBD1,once,CASSLNPGGETQYF,TGTGCCAGCAGTTTAAATCCAGGGGGAGAGACCCAGTACTTC
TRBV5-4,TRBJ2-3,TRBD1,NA,CASSATGDGTDTQYF,TGTGCCAGCAGCGCGACAGGGGATGGAACAGATACGCAGTATTTT
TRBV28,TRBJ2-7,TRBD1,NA,CASSSSGQGVYEQYF,TGTGCCAGCAGTTCATCAGGACAGGGCGTCTACGAGCAGTACTTC
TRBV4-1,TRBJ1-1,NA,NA,CASSPDSRGGTEAFF,TGCGCCAGCAGCCCCGACAGTCGCGGAGGCACTGAAGCTTTCTTT
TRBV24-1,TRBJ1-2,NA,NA,CATSDHRTGGYTF,TGTGCCACCAGTGACCATAGGACGGGTGGCTACACCTTC
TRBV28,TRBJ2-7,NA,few,CASSLLASSYEQYF,TGTGCCAGCAGTTTATTGGCCAGCTCCTACGAGCAGTACTTC
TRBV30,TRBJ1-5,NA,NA,CAWSPGFSNQPQHF,TGTGCCTGGAGCCCGGGCTTTAGCAATCAGCCCCAGCATTTT
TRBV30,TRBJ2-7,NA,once,CAPTAQGPYEQYF,TGTGCCCCTACTGCACAGGGACCCTACGAGCAGTACTTC
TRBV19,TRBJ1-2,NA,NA,CAPVGGYTF,TGTGCCCCAGTGGGTGGCTACACCTTC
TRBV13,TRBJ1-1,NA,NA,CASSSPLGGHTEAFF,TGTGCCAGCAGCTCCCCTCTTGGGGGTCACACTGAAGCTTTCTTT
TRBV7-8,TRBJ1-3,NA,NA,CASSLDTVGTDTIYF,TGTGCCAGCAGCTTAGATACGGTGGGGACGGACACCATATATTTT
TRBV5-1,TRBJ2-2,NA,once,CASSLDRAGELFF,TGCGCCAGCAGCTTGGATAGGGCCGGGGAGCTGTTTTTT
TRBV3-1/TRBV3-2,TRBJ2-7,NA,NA,CASSQALPALGYEQYF,TGTGCCAGCAGCCAAGCCTTACCGGCCCTGGGCTACGAGCAGTACTTC
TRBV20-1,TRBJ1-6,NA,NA,CSASQDGNSPLHF,TGCAGTGCTAGTCAGGACGGGAATTCACCCCTCCACTTT
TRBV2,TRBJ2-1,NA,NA,CASISRSYNEQFF,TGTGCCAGCATATCCCGTTCCTACAATGAGCAGTTCTTC
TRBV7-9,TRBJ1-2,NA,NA,CASSLDTSYGYTF,TGTGCCAGCAGCTTAGACACGAGCTATGGCTACACCTTC
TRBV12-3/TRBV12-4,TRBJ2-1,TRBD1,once,CASGTGEGREQFF,TGTGCCAGTGGGACAGGGGAAGGGCGGGAGCAGTTCTTC
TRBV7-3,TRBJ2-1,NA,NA,CASSLSALGEQFF,TGTGCCAGCAGCTTAAGTGCGTTGGGTGAGCAGTTCTTC
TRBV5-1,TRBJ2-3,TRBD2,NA,CASSPGLAGDTQYF,TGCGCCAGCAGCCCCGGACTAGCGGGGGATACGCAGTATTTT
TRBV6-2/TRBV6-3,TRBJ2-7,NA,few,CASSYRGPYEQYF,TGTGCCAGCAGTTACCGCGGCCCCTACGAGCAGTACTTC
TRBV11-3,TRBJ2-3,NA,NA,CASSLGGRGLVSTDTQYF,TGTGCCAGCAGCCTAGGAGGAAGAGGGCTAGTTAGCACAGATACGCAGTATTTT
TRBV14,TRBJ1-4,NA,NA,CASSLIGAGEKLFF,TGTGCCAGCAGCCTCATCGGGGCGGGGGAAAAACTGTTTTTT
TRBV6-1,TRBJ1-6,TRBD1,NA,CASSDGTARNSPLHF,TGTGCCAGCAGTGACGGGACAGCGCGGAATTCACCCCTCCACTTT
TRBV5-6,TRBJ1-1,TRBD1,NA,CASTLRGPVLTEAFF,TGTGCCAGCACGTTAAGGGGGCCCGTTTTGACTGAAGCTTTCTTT
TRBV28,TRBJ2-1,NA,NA,CASSFGRRIDEQFF,TGTGCCAGCAGTTTTGGCCGAAGAATAGATGAGCAGTTCTTC
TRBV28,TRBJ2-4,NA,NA,CASSLVQNIQYF,TGTGCCAGCAGCCTAGTCCAAAACATTCAGTACTTC
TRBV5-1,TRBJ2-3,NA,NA,CASSLGAQGNTDTQYF,TGCGCCAGCAGCTTGGGGGCCCAGGGAAACACAGATACGCAGTATTTT
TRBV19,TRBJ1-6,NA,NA,CASSNSGTGGLNSPLHF,TGTGCCAGTAGTAACTCGGGGACCGGGGGCCTGAATTCACCCCTCCACTTT
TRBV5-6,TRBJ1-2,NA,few,CASSLALGANSYGYTF,TGTGCCAGCAGCTTGGCGCTGGGGGCGAACTCCTATGGCTACACCTTC
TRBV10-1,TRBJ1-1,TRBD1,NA,CASTPGQGPDTEAFF,TGCGCCAGCACCCCGGGACAGGGCCCGGACACTGAAGCTTTCTTT
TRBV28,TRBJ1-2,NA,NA,CASTRTNYGYTF,TGTGCCAGCACGAGAACTAACTATGGCTACACCTTC
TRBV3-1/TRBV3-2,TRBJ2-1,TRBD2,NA,CASSQGRTSGRGHEQFF,TGTGCCAGCAGCCAAGGGAGGACTAGCGGGAGAGGGCATGAGCAGTTCTTC
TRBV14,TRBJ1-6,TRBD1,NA,CASSHGGQGSAPLHF,TGTGCCAGCAGCCACGGTGGACAGGGGAGCGCACCCCTCCACTTT
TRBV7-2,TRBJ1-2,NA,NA,CASALGRGLTLYGYTF,TGTGCCAGCGCCCTAGGGCGAGGGCTTACACTGTATGGCTACACCTTC
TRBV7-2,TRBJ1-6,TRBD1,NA,CASSPGGAGEGPLHF,TGTGCCAGCAGCCCAGGGGGCGCGGGGGAAGGGCCCCTCCACTTT
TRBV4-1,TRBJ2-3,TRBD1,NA,CASSQGPGGSTDTQYF,TGCGCCAGCAGCCAAGGGCCAGGGGGTTCTACAGATACGCAGTATTTT
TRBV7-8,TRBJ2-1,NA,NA,CASSLTVKYYNEQFF,TGTGCCAGCAGCTTAACGGTCAAGTACTACAATGAGCAGTTCTTC
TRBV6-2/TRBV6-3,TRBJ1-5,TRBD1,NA,CASSYVTGGLQPQHF,TGTGCCAGCAGTTACGTGACAGGGGGTCTACAGCCCCAGCATTTT
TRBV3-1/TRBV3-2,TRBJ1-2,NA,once,CASSAPGRSYGYTF,TGTGCCAGCAGCGCCCCAGGGAGAAGCTATGGCTACACCTTC
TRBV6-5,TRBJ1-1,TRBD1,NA,CASLSPGGTEAFF,TGTGCCAGCCTTTCGCCAGGGGGAACTGAAGCTTTCTTT
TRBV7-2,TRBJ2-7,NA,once,CASSLGLNDYEQYF,TGTGCCAGCAGCTTAGGGTTAAACGACTACGAGCAGTACTTC
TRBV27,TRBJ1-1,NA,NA,CASSLQQGNTEAFF,TGTGCCAGCAGTTTGCAGCAGGGGAACACTGAAGCTTTCTTT